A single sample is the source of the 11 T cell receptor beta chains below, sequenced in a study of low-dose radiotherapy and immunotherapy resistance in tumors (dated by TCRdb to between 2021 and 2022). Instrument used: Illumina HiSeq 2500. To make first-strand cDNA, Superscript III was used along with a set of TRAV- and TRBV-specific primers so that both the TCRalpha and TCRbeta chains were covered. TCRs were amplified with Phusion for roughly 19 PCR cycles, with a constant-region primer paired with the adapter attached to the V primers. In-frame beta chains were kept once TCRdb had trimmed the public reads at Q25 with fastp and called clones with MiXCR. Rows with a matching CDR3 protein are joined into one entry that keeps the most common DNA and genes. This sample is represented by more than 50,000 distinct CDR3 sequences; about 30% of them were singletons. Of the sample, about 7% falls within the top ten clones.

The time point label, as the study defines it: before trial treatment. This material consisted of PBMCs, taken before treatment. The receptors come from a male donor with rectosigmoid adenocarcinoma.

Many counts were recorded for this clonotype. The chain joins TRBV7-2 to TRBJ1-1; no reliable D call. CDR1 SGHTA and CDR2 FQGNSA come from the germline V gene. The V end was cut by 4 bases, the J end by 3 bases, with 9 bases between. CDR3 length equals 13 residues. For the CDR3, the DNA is TGTGCCAGCAGCTCGAACGGGTACACTGAAGCTTTCTTT. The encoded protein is CASSSNGYTEAFF.

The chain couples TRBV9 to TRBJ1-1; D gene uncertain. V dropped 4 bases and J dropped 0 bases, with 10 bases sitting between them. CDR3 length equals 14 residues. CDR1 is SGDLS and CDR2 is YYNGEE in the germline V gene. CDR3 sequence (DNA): TGTGCCAGCAGCCCTTTTCGTATGAACACTGAAGCTTTCTTT. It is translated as CASSPFRMNTEAFF.

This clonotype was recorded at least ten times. The CDR3 coding sequence is TGTGCCAGCAGCAACCCTAGAATCACTGAAGCTTTCTTT. It yields the protein CASSNPRITEAFF. The V gene is TRBV7-2, the J gene TRBJ1-1; no reliable D call. The CDR3 runs 13 residues. Germline V gene data show CDR1 as SGHTA and CDR2 as FQGNSA. Deletions cut 5 bases from V and 4 bases from J, with 11 bases between.

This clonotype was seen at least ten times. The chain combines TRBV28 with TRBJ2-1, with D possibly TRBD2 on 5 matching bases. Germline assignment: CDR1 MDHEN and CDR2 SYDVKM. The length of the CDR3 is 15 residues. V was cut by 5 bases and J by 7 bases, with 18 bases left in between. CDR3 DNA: TGTGCCAGCAGTACCCCCGGGATTTCTCATAATGAGCAGTTCTTC. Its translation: CASSTPGISHNEQFF.

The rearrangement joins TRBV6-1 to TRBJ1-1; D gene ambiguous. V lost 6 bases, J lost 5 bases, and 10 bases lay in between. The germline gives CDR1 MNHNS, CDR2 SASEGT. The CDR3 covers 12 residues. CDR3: CASRDTRTEAFF. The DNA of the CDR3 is TGTGCCAGCAGAGATACTCGGACTGAAGCTTTCTTT.

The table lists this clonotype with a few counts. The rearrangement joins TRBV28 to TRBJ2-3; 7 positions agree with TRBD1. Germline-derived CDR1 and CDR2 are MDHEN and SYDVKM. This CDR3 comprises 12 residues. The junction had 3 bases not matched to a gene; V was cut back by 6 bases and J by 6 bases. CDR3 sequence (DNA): TGTGCCAGCAGGACAGGGACGGATACGCAGTATTTT. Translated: CASRTGTDTQYF.

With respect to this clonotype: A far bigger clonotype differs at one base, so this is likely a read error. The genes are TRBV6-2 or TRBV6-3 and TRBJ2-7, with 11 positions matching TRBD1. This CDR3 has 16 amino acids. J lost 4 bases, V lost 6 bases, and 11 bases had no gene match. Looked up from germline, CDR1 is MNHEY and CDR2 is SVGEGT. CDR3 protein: CASRPTPGQGVYEQYF. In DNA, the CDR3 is TGTGCCAGCAGGCCTACTCCGGGACAGGGGGTATACGAGCAGTACTTC.

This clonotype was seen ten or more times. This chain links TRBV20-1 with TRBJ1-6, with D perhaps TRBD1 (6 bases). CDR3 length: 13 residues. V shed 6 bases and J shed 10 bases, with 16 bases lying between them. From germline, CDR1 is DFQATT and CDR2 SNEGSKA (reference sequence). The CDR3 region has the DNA TGCAGTGCCACGGGACAAACCACCTCACCCCTCCACTTT. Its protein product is CSATGQTTSPLHF.

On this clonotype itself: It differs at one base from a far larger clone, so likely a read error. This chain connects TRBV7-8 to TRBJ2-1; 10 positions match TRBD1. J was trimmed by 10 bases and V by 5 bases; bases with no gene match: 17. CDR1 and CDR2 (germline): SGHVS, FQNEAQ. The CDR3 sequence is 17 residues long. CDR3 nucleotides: TGTGCCAGCAGCCGCAACAGACTTGGACAGGGGGGCGGCGAGCAGTTCTTC. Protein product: CASSRNRLGQGGGEQFF.

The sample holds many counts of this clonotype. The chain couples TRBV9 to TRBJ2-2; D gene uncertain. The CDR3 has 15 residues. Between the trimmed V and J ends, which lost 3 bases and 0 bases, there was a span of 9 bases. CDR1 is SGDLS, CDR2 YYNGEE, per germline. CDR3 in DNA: TGTGCCAGCAGCGGGGCGACTTCGAACACCGGGGAGCTGTTTTTT. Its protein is CASSGATSNTGELFF.

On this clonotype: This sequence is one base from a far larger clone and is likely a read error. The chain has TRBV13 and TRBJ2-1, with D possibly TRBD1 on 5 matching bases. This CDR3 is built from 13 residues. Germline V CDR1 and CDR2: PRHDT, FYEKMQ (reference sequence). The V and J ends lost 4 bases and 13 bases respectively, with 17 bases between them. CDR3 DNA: TGTGCCAGCAGCTCAGGGAACCAAGAGACCCAGTTCTTC. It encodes CASSSGNQETQFF.